The 19 T cell receptor beta chains given below trace back to one sample, sequenced in a study of blood T cell repertoires in COVID-19. Libraries were prepared by immunoSEQ multiplex PCR; TCRdb keeps only in-frame clonotypes and omits some of them. The table shows a few hundred thousand clones, with 86% occurring only once. The sample was peripheral blood. These receptors all stem from a man aged 55 to 70 with acute or convalescent COVID-19.

This sequence joins TRBV5-8 and TRBJ1-4, with D perhaps TRBD1 (5 bases). CDR3 length: 16 amino acids. The germline V gene encodes CDR1 SGHTS and CDR2 YDEGEE. Trimming shortened V by 0 bases and J by 3 bases, and 12 bases separated the two germline ends. The CDR3 DNA follows: TGTGCCAGCAGCTTGGGGGGCAGGGCGGCTAATGAAAAACTGTTTTTT. Translation gives CASSLGGRAANEKLFF. Full variable domain (outside the CDR3, taken from reference TRBV5-8 and TRBJ1-4): EAGVTQSPTHLIKTRGQQATLRCSPISGHTSVYWYQQALGLGLQFLLWYDEGEERNRGNFPPRFSGRQFPNYSSELNVNALELEDSALYLCASSLGGRAANEKLFFGSGTQLSVL.

The chain joins TRBV7-2 to TRBJ2-1; 12 bases fit TRBD2. There are 17 residues in the CDR3. Germline values: CDR1 SGHTA, CDR2 FQGNSA. The ends lost 5 bases at V and 4 bases at J; junction bases unmatched: 9. The CDR3 DNA is TGTGCCAGCAGCAACCGACTAGCGGGAGTAGCGTACAATGAGCAGTTCTTC. This encodes CASSNRLAGVAYNEQFF.

This rearrangement joins TRBV30 to TRBJ2-3; TRBD1 matches at 9 bases. J was trimmed by 0 bases and V by 3 bases; bases with no gene match: 4. The CDR3 covers 15 residues. Germline assignment: CDR1 GTSNPN and CDR2 SVGIG (reference sequence). In DNA form, the CDR3 reads TGTGCCTGGAGACAGGGGGCACGGAGCACAGATACGCAGTATTTT. It codes for CAWRQGARSTDTQYF. Full variable domain (outside the CDR3, taken from reference TRBV30 and TRBJ2-3): SQTIHQWPATLVQPVGSPLSLECTVEGTSNPNLYWYRQAAGRGLQLLFYSVGIGQISSEVPQNLSASRPQDRQFILSSKKLLLSDSGFYLCAWRQGARSTDTQYFGPGTRLTVL.

The chain links TRBV6-2 or TRBV6-3 to TRBJ1-6, with a weak D call TRBD1 (6 bases). Trimming took 6 bases from V and 0 from J, leaving 15 bases between them. Germline assignment: CDR1 MNHEY and CDR2 SVGEGT. This CDR3 is built from 17 residues. The CDR3 protein is CASSIHRESSYNSPLHF. The CDR3 region has the DNA TGTGCCAGCAGCATCCACAGGGAAAGCTCCTATAATTCACCCCTCCACTTT.

The rearrangement joins TRBV28 to TRBJ1-6; 10 bases map to TRBD1. The germline V gene encodes CDR1 MDHEN and CDR2 SYDVKM. V gave up 10 bases and J gave up 5 bases; unmatched junction bases: 5. The CDR3 totals 14 residues. CDR3 sequence (DNA): TGTGCCATACCGGGACAGGGGCATAATTCACCCCTCCACTTT. It is translated as CAIPGQGHNSPLHF.

This clone has just a few counts. V is TRBV5-4 and J is TRBJ1-2; 7 bases are a match to TRBD1. Trimming removed 1 base from V and 4 bases from J; junction bases left unmatched: 4. In germline, CDR1 is SGHNT, CDR2 YYREEE (reference sequence). This CDR3 comprises 14 residues. The CDR3, as DNA: TGTGCCAGCAGCTTGTCGGGACAGAGCTATGGCTACACCTTC. This sequence encodes CASSLSGQSYGYTF. Full variable domain (missing parts from reference TRBV5-4 and TRBJ1-2): ETGVTQSPTHLIKTRGQQVTLRCSSQSGHNTVSWYQQALGQGPQFIFQYYREEENGRGNFPPRFSGLQFPNYSSELNVNALELDDSALYLCASSLSGQSYGYTFGSGTRLTVV.

Only one count was recorded for this clone. The chain recombines TRBV19 with TRBJ1-1; 7 nucleotides line up with TRBD1. Germline assignment: CDR1 LNHDA and CDR2 SQIVND (reference sequence). V was clipped by 4 bases and J by 4 bases; unmatched bases: 6. This CDR3 contains 14 residues. The CDR3 sequence: CASSNLAGGTEAFF. Written as DNA, the CDR3 is TGTGCCAGTAGTAATCTGGCAGGGGGCACTGAAGCTTTCTTT.

V gene TRBV9 combines with J gene TRBJ1-4; TRBD1 aligns across 8 bases. In germline, CDR1 is SGDLS, CDR2 YYNGEE. The CDR3 runs to 15 residues. V was clipped by 4 bases and J by 2 bases; unmatched bases: 4. This CDR3 reads CASSLWTGTNEKLFF. The CDR3, as DNA: TGTGCCAGCAGCCTTTGGACAGGGACTAATGAAAAACTGTTTTTT.

The V and J genes are TRBV6-6 and TRBJ1-5, with D uncertain. CDR1 MNHNY and CDR2 SVGAGI come from the germline V gene (reference sequence). The V end was cut by 5 bases, the J end by 4 bases, with 9 bases between. The CDR3 is made up of 13 amino acids. The CDR3 sequence: CASSREGNQPQHF. CDR3 in DNA: TGTGCCAGCAGTCGGGAGGGAAATCAGCCCCAGCATTTT.

In this sample, this clone turned up a few times. J is TRBJ2-7 and V is TRBV4-1; TRBD1 matches at 11 bases. The length of the CDR3 is 16 residues. Germline trimming cut 5 bases from V and 9 bases from J; bases unmatched to any gene: 15. Germline V gives CDR1 MGHRA, CDR2 YSYEKL. The CDR3 DNA follows: TGCGCCAGCAGCTTGGAACCGGGACAGGGGGTTCTGCCGCAGTACTTC. Its translation is CASSLEPGQGVLPQYF.

V usage is TRBV5-1 and J usage is TRBJ2-7, with D perhaps matching TRBD1 (5 bases). The CDR3 is 14 residues long. Germline-derived CDR1 and CDR2 are SGHRS and YFSETQ. Trimming cost V 1 base and J 2 bases, with 10 bases left between them. The chain's CDR3 is CASSLRQGAYEQYF. CDR3 DNA sequence: TGCGCCAGCAGCTTGAGGCAAGGGGCCTACGAGCAGTACTTC.

The rearrangement links TRBV4-3 to TRBJ2-2; weak D call: TRBD2 (6 bases). This CDR3 has 16 amino acids. V dropped 3 bases and J dropped 3 bases, with 14 bases sitting between them. CDR1 and CDR2 (germline): LGHNA, YSLEER. This chain's CDR3 is CASSHVGPGDTGELFF. The CDR3, as DNA: TGCGCCAGCAGCCATGTGGGCCCGGGGGACACCGGGGAGCTGTTTTTT.

The rearrangement links TRBV28 to TRBJ1-5; D is perhaps TRBD1 (6 bases). CDR1 and CDR2 (germline): MDHEN, SYDVKM. This CDR3 region has 16 residues. Trimming pared 2 bases from V and 1 base from J, leaving 12 bases between. CDR3 region: CASSLGKQGSNQPQHF. CDR3 DNA: TGTGCCAGCAGTTTAGGGAAGCAGGGGAGCAATCAGCCCCAGCATTTT.

This chain connects TRBV27 to TRBJ1-1, with D maybe TRBD1 (6 bases). V was clipped by 6 bases and J by 0 bases, with 11 bases between them. This CDR3 spans 14 amino acids. Germline assignment: CDR1 MNHEY and CDR2 SMNVEV (reference sequence). CDR3 in amino acids: CASRKQGLNTEAFF. CDR3 nucleotides: TGTGCCAGCAGAAAACAGGGCCTGAACACTGAAGCTTTCTTT.

The chain joins TRBV15 to TRBJ2-7, with D possibly TRBD2 on 6 matching bases. Germline CDR1 LNHNV, CDR2 YYDKDF (reference sequence). V was pared by 0 bases and J by 2 bases, with 14 bases between. This CDR3 comprises 16 residues. CDR3 nucleotides: TGTGCCACCAGCAGAGATTTGGGCGGGACGACCTACGAGCAGTACTTC. Translated, it gives CATSRDLGGTTYEQYF. The whole variable domain, filled in from reference TRBV15 and TRBJ2-7, reads DAMVIQNPRYQVTQFGKPVTLSCSQTLNHNVMYWYQQKSSQAPKLLFHYYDKDFNNEADTPDNFQSRRPNTSFCFLDIRSPGLGDTAMYLCATSRDLGGTTYEQYFGPGTRLTVT.

The chain recombines TRBV4-2 with TRBJ1-2; D unresolved. V lost 3 bases and J 1 base, leaving 9 bases between the germline ends. Looked up from germline, CDR1 is LGHNA and CDR2 is YNFKEQ. The CDR3 totals 14 residues. This CDR3 reads CASSHGVDNYGYTF. CDR3 nucleotide sequence: TGTGCCAGCAGCCACGGGGTGGATAACTATGGCTACACCTTC.

The chain couples TRBV6-2 or TRBV6-3 to TRBJ2-7; 11 bases map to TRBD2. This CDR3 has 14 amino acids. CDR1 is MNHEY and CDR2 is SVGEGT in the germline V gene. The trim removed 5 bases at V and 2 bases at J, leaving 2 bases unmatched. CDR3 loop: CASSQLAGAYEQYF. The CDR3 bases are TGTGCCAGCAGTCAACTAGCGGGGGCCTACGAGCAGTACTTC.

The chain combines TRBV2 with TRBJ2-3; a possible D gene is TRBD1 (5 bases). The CDR3 runs to 15 residues. Germline V gene data show CDR1 as SNHLY and CDR2 as FYNNEI. V was pared by 6 bases and J by 0 bases, with 13 bases between. The CDR3 loop is CASRSGQLSTDTQYF. The CDR3 DNA reads as TGTGCCAGCAGGTCAGGGCAGTTAAGCACAGATACGCAGTATTTT. The full variable domain, in which reference TRBV2 and TRBJ2-3 provide the parts outside the CDR3, is EPEVTQTPSHQVTQMGQEVILRCVPISNHLYFYWYRQILGQKVEFLVSFYNNEISEKSEIFDDQFSVERPDGSNFTLKIRSTKLEDSAMYFCASRSGQLSTDTQYFGPGTRLTVL.

The V call is TRBV5-6, the J call TRBJ2-7, with 10 bases that match TRBD2. CDR1 is SGHDT and CDR2 is YYEEEE in the germline V gene. Unmatched junction bases numbered 4, after V lost 4 bases and J lost 0 bases. The length of the CDR3 is 15 residues. The CDR3 DNA is TGTGCCAGCAGCCTGGGGACTAGCGACTCCTACGAGCAGTACTTC. This codes for CASSLGTSDSYEQYF. The full variable domain, completed using reference TRBV5-6 and TRBJ2-7, is DAGVTQSPTHLIKTRGQQVTLRCSPKSGHDTVSWYQQALGQGPQFIFQYYEEEERQRGNFPDRFSGHQFPNYSSELNVNALLLGDSALYLCASSLGTSDSYEQYFGPGTRLTVT.